This TCR beta chain was sequenced during a study of control samples from healthy donors and cancer patients. Method: immunoSEQ multiplex PCR; TCRdb's copy keeps in-frame clones and lacks some. Of under 200,000 clones listed, over 95% are singletons. The CDR3 has 15 amino acids. The germline V gene has CDR1 MDHEN and CDR2 SYDVKM. J gave up 2 bases and V 6 bases, and 4 bases lay outside the gene matches. In this sample, this clone turned up once. This TCR was recovered from a woman in her twenties or thirties in good health. The sample consisted of blood. V and J are TRBV28 and TRBJ2-1, with 10 bases aligning to TRBD2. DNA of the CDR3: TGTGCCAGCAGGCCCACTAGCGGGGCCTACAATGAGCAGTTCTTC. Amino acids: CASRPTSGAYNEQFF. Full variable domain (outside the CDR3, taken from reference TRBV28 and TRBJ2-1): DVKVTQSSRYLVKRTGEKVFLECVQDMDHENMFWYRQDPGLGLRLIYFSYDVKMKEKGDIPEGYSVSREKKERFSLILESASTNQTSMYLCASRPTSGAYNEQFFGPGTRLTVL.